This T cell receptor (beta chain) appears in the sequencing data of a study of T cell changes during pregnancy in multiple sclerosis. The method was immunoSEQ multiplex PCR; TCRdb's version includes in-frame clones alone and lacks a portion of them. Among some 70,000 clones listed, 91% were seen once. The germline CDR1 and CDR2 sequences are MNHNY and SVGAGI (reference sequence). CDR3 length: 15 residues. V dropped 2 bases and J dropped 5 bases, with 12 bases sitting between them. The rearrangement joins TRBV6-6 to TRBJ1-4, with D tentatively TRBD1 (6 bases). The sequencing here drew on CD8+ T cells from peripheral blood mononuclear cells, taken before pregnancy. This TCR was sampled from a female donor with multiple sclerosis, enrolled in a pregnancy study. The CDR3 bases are TGTGCCAGCAGTTACCGGGGACACACGAATGAAAAACTGTTTTTT. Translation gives CASSYRGHTNEKLFF.